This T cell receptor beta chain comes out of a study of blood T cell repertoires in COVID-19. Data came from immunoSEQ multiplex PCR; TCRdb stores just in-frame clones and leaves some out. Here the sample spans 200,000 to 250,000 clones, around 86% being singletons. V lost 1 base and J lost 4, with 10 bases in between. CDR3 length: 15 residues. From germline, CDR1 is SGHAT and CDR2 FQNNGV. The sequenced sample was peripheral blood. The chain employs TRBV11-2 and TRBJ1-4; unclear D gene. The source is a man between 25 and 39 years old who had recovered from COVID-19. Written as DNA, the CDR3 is TGTGCCAGCAGCTTAGTTTACAGTTTTAATGAAAAACTGTTTTTT. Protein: CASSLVYSFNEKLFF. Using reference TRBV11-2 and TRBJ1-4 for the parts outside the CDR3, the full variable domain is EAGVAQSPRYKIIEKRQSVAFWCNPISGHATLYWYQQILGQGPKLLIQFQNNGVVDDSQLPKDRFSAERLKGVDSTLKIQPAKLEDSAVYLCASSLVYSFNEKLFFGSGTQLSVL.